This T cell receptor (beta chain) appears in the sequencing data of a study of blood T cells in healthy people across ages. Concerning this clonotype: Its target is unknown.

Overall study results and limits: Compared with aged donors, long-lived donors showed fewer expanded clones, suggesting selection. Shifts in expanded clonotypes may have been confounded by donor CMV status, which was unknown.

This CDR3 is 16 amino acids long. V lost 1 base and J lost 4, with 15 bases in between. Sample-barcoded 5' priming and a J-beta primer mix drove a second PCR of about 6 to 12 cycles. All samples yielded 3 million or more CDR3-containing paired-end reads. TCRdb re-called the 5' RACE reads with MiXCR, one entry per CDR3 protein. The data show fewer than 2,000,000 distinct CDR3 sequences, roughly 32% seen once. Sequencing used blood. The sequence was collected from a woman aged 25 to 39 in good health. This chain connects TRBV12-3 or TRBV12-4 to TRBJ2-3, with D possibly TRBD2 on 7 matching bases. CDR3 protein: CASSLGPGGPPDTQYF. The CDR3 DNA follows: TGTGCCAGCAGTTTAGGGCCCGGGGGGCCTCCAGATACGCAGTATTTT.